This T cell receptor beta chain stems from a study of OX40 agonist ivuxolimab in advanced cancers. Study context: Intravenous ivuxolimab was administered to patients every 2 weeks at 0.01 to 10 mg/kg. Prior therapy, whether anti-PD-1, anti-PD-L1 or anti-CTLA-4, was allowed, and less than 45% had some.

Assay used: immunoSEQ multiplex PCR; TCRdb lists only in-frame clones, some missing. The table has about 80,000 clones, 90% seen once. The clonotype was recovered from an adult with an advanced solid tumor such as melanoma, head and neck, liver or kidney cancer. The material was CD4+ or CD8+ T cells sorted from blood, obtained in a trial of the OX40 agonist ivuxolimab.

This chain's CDR3 is CASRKQGVYGYTF. The DNA of the CDR3 is TGTGCCAGCAGAAAACAGGGGGTTTATGGCTACACCTTC. V gene TRBV28 combines with J gene TRBJ1-2, with TRBD1 matching 8 bases. Germline lookup yields CDR1 MDHEN and CDR2 SYDVKM. The CDR3 sequence is 13 residues long. Trimming took 6 bases from V and 5 from J; bases not matched to a gene: 5.